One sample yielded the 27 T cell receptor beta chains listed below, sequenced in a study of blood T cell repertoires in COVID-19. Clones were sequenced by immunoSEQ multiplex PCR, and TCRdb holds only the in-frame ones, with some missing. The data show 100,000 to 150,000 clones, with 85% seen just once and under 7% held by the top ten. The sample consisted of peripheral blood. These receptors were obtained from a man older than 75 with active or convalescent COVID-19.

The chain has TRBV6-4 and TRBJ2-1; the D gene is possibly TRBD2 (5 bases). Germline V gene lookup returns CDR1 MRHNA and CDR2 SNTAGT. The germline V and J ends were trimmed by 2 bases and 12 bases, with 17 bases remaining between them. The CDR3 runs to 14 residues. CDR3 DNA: TGTGCCAGCAGTGACCGTACGGGGAAGAGTGGGCAGTTCTTC. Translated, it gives CASSDRTGKSGQFF.

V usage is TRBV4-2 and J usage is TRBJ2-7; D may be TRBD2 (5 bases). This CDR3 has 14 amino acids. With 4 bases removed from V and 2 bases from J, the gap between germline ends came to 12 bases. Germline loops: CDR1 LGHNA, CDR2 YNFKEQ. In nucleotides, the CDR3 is TGTGCCAGCAGCCTTATCGGGGAAACCTACGAGCAGTACTTC. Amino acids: CASSLIGETYEQYF.

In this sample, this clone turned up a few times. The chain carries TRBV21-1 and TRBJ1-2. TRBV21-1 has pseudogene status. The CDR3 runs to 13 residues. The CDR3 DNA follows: TGTGCCAGCGAAGCTTTCCGGTACTATGGCTACACCTTC. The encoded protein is CASEAFRYYGYTF.

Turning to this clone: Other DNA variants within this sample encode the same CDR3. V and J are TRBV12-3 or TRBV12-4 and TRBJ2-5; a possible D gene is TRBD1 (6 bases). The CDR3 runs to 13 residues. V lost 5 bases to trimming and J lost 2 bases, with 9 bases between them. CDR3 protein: CASSLGQQETQYF. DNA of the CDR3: TGTGCCAGCAGTCTCGGACAGCAAGAGACCCAGTACTTC.

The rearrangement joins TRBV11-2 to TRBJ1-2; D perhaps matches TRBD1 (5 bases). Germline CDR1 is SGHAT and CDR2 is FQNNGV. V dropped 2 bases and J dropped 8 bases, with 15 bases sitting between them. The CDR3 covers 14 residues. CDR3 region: CASSLSGTAEGYTF. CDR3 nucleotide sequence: TGTGCCAGCAGCTTAAGCGGGACGGCCGAAGGCTACACCTTC.

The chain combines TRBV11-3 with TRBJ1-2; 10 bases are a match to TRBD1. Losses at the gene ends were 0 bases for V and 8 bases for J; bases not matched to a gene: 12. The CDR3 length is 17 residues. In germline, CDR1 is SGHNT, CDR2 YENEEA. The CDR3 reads CASSLDGTGDPPKGYTF. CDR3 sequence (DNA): TGTGCCAGCAGCTTAGATGGGACAGGGGACCCCCCAAAGGGCTACACCTTC.

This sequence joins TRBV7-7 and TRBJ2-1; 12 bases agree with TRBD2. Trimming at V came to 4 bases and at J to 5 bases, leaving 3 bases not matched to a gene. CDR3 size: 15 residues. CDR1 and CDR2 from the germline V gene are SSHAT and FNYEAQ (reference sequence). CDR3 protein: CASSSRLAGDNEQFF. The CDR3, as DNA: TGTGCCAGCAGCTCCAGACTAGCGGGAGACAATGAGCAGTTCTTC.

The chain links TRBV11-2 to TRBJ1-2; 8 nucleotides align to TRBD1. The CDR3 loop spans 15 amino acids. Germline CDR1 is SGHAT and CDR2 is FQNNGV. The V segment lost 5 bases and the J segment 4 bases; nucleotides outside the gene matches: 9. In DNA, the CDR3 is TGTGCCAGCAGCCAACGGACAGGGCGAATCTATGGCTACACCTTC. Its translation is CASSQRTGRIYGYTF. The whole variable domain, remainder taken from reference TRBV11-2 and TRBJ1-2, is EAGVAQSPRYKIIEKRQSVAFWCNPISGHATLYWYQQILGQGPKLLIQFQNNGVVDDSQLPKDRFSAERLKGVDSTLKIQPAKLEDSAVYLCASSQRTGRIYGYTFGSGTRLTVV.

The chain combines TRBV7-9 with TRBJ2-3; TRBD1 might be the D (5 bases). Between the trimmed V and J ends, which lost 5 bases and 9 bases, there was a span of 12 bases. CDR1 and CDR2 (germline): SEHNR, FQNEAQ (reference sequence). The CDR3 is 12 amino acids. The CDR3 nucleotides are TGTGCCAGCAGCCCTCGACAGAGCACGCAGTATTTT. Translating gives CASSPRQSTQYF.

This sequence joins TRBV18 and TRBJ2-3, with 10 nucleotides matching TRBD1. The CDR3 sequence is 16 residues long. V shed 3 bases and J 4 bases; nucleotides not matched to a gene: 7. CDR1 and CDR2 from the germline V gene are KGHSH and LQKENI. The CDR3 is CASSPQRDRGADTQYF. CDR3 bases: TGTGCCAGCTCACCCCAAAGGGACAGGGGTGCAGATACGCAGTATTTT.

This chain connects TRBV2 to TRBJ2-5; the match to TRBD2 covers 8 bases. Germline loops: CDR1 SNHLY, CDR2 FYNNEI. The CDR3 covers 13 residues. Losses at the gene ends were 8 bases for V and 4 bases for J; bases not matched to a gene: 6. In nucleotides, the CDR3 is TGTGCCAGCCAAGGACTAGCCCGAGAGACCCAGTACTTC. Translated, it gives CASQGLARETQYF.

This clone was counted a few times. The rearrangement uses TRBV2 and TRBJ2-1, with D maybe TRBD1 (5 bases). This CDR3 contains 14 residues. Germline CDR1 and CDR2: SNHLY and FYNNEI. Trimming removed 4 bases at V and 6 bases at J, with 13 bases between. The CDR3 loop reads CASSVAAGRNEQFF. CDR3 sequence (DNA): TGTGCCAGCAGTGTCGCGGCAGGGCGCAATGAGCAGTTCTTC.

CDR3 protein: CASRYRGSSYEQYF. DNA for the CDR3: TGTGCCAGCAGATACAGGGGATCGTCCTACGAGCAGTACTTC. The chain uses TRBV2 and TRBJ2-7; TRBD1 matches 7 bases. The CDR3 length is 14 residues. Germline V gives CDR1 SNHLY, CDR2 FYNNEI. Trimming took 6 bases from V and 1 from J; bases not matched to a gene: 6.

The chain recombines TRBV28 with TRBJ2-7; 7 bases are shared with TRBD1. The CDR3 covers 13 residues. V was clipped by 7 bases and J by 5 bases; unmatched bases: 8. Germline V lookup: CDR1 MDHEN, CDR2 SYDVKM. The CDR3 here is CASNKGQAHEQYF. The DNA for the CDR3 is TGTGCCAGCAATAAAGGACAGGCACACGAGCAGTACTTC.

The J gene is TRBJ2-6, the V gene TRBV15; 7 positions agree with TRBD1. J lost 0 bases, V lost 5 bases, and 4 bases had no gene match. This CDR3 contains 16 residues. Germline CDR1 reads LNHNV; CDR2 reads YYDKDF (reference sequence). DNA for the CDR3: TGTGCCACCAGCGACAGGGCCCTCTCTGGGGCCAACGTCCTGACTTTC. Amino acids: CATSDRALSGANVLTF.

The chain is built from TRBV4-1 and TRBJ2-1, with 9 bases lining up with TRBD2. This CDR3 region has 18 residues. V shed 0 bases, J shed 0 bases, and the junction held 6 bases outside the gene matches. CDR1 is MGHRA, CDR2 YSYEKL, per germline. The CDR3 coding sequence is TGCGCCAGCAGCCAAGAAGGTAGCGGGGGTTTCTCCTACAATGAGCAGTTCTTC. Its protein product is CASSQEGSGGFSYNEQFF.

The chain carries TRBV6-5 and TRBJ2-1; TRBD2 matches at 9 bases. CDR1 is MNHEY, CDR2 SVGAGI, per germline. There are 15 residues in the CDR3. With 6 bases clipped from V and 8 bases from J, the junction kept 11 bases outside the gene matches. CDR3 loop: CASRSPSGIDDEQFF. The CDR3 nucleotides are TGTGCCAGCAGGTCACCTAGCGGGATCGACGATGAGCAGTTCTTC.

This CDR3 reads CASSISGSGLGVDEQFF. CDR3 bases: TGTGCCAGCAGCATCTCCGGTTCGGGACTAGGGGTGGATGAGCAGTTCTTC. The chain combines TRBV7-2 with TRBJ2-1; 8 bases map to TRBD2. CDR3 length equals 17 residues. Unmatched junction bases numbered 17, after V lost 5 bases and J lost 8 bases. Germline V CDR1 and CDR2: SGHTA, FQGNSA.

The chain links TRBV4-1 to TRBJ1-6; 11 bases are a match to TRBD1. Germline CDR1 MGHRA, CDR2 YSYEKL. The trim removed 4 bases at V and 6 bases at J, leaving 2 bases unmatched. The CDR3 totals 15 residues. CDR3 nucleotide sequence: TGCGCCAGCAGCCGAGGACAGGGGGCTAATTCACCCCTCCACTTT. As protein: CASSRGQGANSPLHF.

The CDR3 sequence is CASSDPHGEQFF. The CDR3 DNA sequence: TGTGCCAGCAGTGATCCCCACGGGGAGCAGTTCTTC. The chain employs TRBV6-1 and TRBJ2-1; D is unresolved. Between the trimmed V and J ends, which lost 3 bases and 10 bases, there was a span of 10 bases. In germline, CDR1 is MNHNS, CDR2 SASEGT. This CDR3 comprises 12 residues.

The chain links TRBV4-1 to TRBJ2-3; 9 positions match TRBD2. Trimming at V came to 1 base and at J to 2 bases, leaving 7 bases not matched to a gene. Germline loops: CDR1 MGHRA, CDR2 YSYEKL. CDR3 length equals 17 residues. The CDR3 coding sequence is TGCGCCAGCAGCCAAGGGTGGGCTAGCGGGACCACAGATACGCAGTATTTT. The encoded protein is CASSQGWASGTTDTQYF.

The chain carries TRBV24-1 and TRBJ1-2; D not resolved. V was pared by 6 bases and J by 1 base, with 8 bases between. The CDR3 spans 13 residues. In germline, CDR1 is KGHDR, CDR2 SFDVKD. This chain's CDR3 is CATSRRLNYGYTF. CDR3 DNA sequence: TGTGCCACCAGTAGGCGACTTAACTATGGCTACACCTTC.

Here the CDR3 DNA reads TGTGCCACCAGCAGAGATTCCTACGCCGGGGAGCTGTTTTTT. It yields the protein CATSRDSYAGELFF. The chain links TRBV15 to TRBJ2-2; no clear D. From germline, CDR1 is LNHNV and CDR2 YYDKDF (reference sequence). The V gene lost 0 bases and the J gene lost 6 bases, with 8 bases spanning the gap. The CDR3 length is 14 residues.

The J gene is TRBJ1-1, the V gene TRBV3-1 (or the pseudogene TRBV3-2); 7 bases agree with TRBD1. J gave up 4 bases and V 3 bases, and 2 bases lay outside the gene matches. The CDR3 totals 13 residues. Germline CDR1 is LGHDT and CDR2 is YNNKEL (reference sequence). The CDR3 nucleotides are TGTGCCAGCAGCCAGAACAGGGGCACTGAAGCTTTCTTT. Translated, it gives CASSQNRGTEAFF.

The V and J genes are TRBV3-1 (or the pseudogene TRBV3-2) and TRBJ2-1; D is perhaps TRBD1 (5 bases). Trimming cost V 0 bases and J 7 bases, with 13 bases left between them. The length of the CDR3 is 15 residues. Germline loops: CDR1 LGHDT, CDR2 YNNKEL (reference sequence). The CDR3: CASSQELVRGNEQFF. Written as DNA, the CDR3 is TGTGCCAGCAGCCAAGAATTAGTTAGGGGTAATGAGCAGTTCTTC.

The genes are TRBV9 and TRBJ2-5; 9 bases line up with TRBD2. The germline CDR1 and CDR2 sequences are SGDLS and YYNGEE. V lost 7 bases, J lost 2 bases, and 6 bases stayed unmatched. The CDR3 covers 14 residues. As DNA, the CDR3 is TGTGCCAGCGGCCAGGCGGGGGGGCAAGAGACCCAGTACTTC. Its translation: CASGQAGGQETQYF.

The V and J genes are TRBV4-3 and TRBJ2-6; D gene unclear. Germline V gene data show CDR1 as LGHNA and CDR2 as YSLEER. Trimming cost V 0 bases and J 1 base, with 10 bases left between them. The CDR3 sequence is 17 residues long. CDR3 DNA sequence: TGCGCCAGCAGCCAAGACTTTTTGAGTTCTGGGGCCAACGTCCTGACTTTC. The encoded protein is CASSQDFLSSGANVLTF.